Shown below are 17 T cell receptor beta chains from a single sample sequenced in a study of blood T cell repertoires in COVID-19. Assay: immunoSEQ multiplex PCR; the TCRdb copy retains only in-frame clones and omits some. The sample lists 130,000 to 150,000 clones; approximately 80% were seen once. Sequencing used peripheral blood. All receptors come from a woman aged 60-70 years with acute or convalescent COVID-19.

This rearrangement joins TRBV3-1 (or the pseudogene TRBV3-2) to TRBJ2-2; TRBD2 matches 7 bases. Trimming at V came to 3 bases and at J to 1 base, leaving 5 bases not matched to a gene. CDR1 is LGHDT and CDR2 is YNNKEL in the germline V gene (reference sequence). The CDR3 extends over 16 amino acids. The CDR3 loop is CASSHTSGGNTGELFF. DNA for the CDR3: TGTGCCAGCAGCCACACATCGGGAGGGAACACCGGGGAGCTGTTTTTT.

The rearrangement joins TRBV28 to TRBJ1-6; tentatively, D is TRBD1 (6 bases). The V gene's germline CDR1 is MDHEN and CDR2 SYDVKM. This CDR3 contains 14 residues. V gave up 8 bases and J gave up 6 bases, with 14 bases separating them. This CDR3 is CASRPTGPNSPLHF. For the CDR3, the DNA is TGTGCCAGCCGTCCGACAGGCCCTAATTCACCCCTCCACTTT. Drawing the rest from reference TRBV28 and TRBJ1-6, the complete variable domain is DVKVTQSSRYLVKRTGEKVFLECVQDMDHENMFWYRQDPGLGLRLIYFSYDVKMKEKGDIPEGYSVSREKKERFSLILESASTNQTSMYLCASRPTGPNSPLHFGNGTRLTVT.

The chain recombines TRBV27 with TRBJ2-7; D not certain. Germline V gene sequence: CDR1 MNHEY, CDR2 SMNVEV (reference sequence). V was pared by 0 bases and J by 5 bases, with 8 bases between. This CDR3 is 13 amino acids long. The CDR3 nucleotides are TGTGCCAGCAGTTTATCTCAGGTTAACGAGCAGTACTTC. Amino acid sequence: CASSLSQVNEQYF.

This sequence joins TRBV19 and TRBJ1-5, with 9 bases that match TRBD1. CDR1 and CDR2 (germline): LNHDA, SQIVND (reference sequence). The CDR3 covers 16 residues. Losses at the gene ends were 7 bases for V and 9 bases for J; bases not matched to a gene: 16. The CDR3 spells CASKYGDRAQGGPQHF. CDR3 sequence (DNA): TGTGCCAGTAAATACGGGGACAGGGCCCAAGGAGGGCCCCAGCATTTT.

The rearrangement joins TRBV28 to TRBJ2-5; the D gene is possibly TRBD2 (5 bases). From germline, CDR1 is MDHEN and CDR2 SYDVKM. V shed 5 bases and J shed 2 bases, with 18 bases lying between them. The CDR3 covers 16 residues. This chain's CDR3 is CASSISLSTGQETQYF. As DNA, the CDR3 is TGTGCCAGCAGTATCTCCCTTTCGACGGGACAAGAGACCCAGTACTTC.

The V call is TRBV11-2, the J call TRBJ1-6; D call uncertain. V was trimmed by 3 bases and J by 0 bases, leaving 9 bases between them. This CDR3 has 16 amino acids. Germline-derived CDR1 and CDR2 are SGHAT and FQNNGV. The CDR3 DNA sequence: TGTGCCAGCAGCTTCGGAGTAGGCTCCTATAATTCACCCCTCCACTTT. Translation gives CASSFGVGSYNSPLHF.

This chain connects TRBV27 to TRBJ2-1, with 7 bases matching TRBD2. Germline CDR1 is MNHEY and CDR2 is SMNVEV (reference sequence). The CDR3 length is 14 residues. Trimming cost V 6 bases and J 5 bases; bases outside gene matches: 7. Here the CDR3 DNA reads TGTGCCAGCAGAGGACTAGGTGCAGACAATGAGCAGTTCTTC. Translating it yields CASRGLGADNEQFF.

This clone was seen a few times. J is TRBJ1-4 and V is TRBV7-9, with TRBD1 matching 10 bases. Per the germline V gene, CDR1 is SEHNR and CDR2 is FQNEAQ (reference sequence). The CDR3 runs to 15 residues. V was pared by 4 bases and J by 5 bases, with 4 bases of the junction left unmatched. The CDR3, as DNA: TGTGCCAGCAGCTCGATGGGACAGGGGAATGAAAAACTGTTTTTT. Its protein product is CASSSMGQGNEKLFF.

V usage is TRBV20-1 and J usage is TRBJ2-7; possible D gene TRBD2, 5 bases. Per germline, CDR1 DFQATT and CDR2 SNEGSKA (reference sequence). This CDR3 has 10 amino acids. In nucleotides, the CDR3 is TGCAGAACGATACCGGGGGAGCAGTACTTC. Its translation: CRTIPGEQYF.

This clone appeared a single time. This chain links TRBV7-8 with TRBJ2-6; D is ambiguous. V was trimmed by 8 bases and J by 0 bases, leaving 8 bases between them. The germline gives CDR1 SGHVS, CDR2 FQNEAQ. This CDR3 region has 14 residues. The CDR3 region is CASASTSGANVLTF. The CDR3 DNA sequence: TGTGCCAGCGCGAGCACCTCTGGGGCCAACGTCCTGACTTTC.

The chain carries TRBV7-2 and TRBJ1-2; D uncertain. Germline CDR1 reads SGHTA; CDR2 reads FQGNSA. V dropped 5 bases and J dropped 5 bases, with 12 bases sitting between them. CDR3 size: 13 residues. The CDR3 loop is CASSLTEIYGYTF. As DNA, the CDR3 is TGTGCCAGCAGCCTTACGGAGATTTATGGCTACACCTTC.

This clone was seen a few times. CDR3 loop: CASRGAGWDGYGYTF. The DNA of the CDR3 is TGTGCCAGTAGGGGAGCAGGTTGGGATGGCTATGGCTACACCTTC. This sequence joins TRBV19 and TRBJ1-2; unclear D gene. V lost 6 bases, J lost 4 bases, and 18 bases lay in between. There are 15 residues in the CDR3. Germline lookup yields CDR1 LNHDA and CDR2 SQIVND (reference sequence).

V is TRBV6-6 and J is TRBJ2-3, with D unresolved. The CDR3 totals 15 residues. Deletions cut 5 bases from V and 0 bases from J, with 12 bases between. Germline CDR1 is MNHNY and CDR2 is SVGAGI (reference sequence). The chain's CDR3 is CASSQTTSSTDTQYF. Here the CDR3 DNA reads TGTGCCAGCAGTCAAACTACTTCTAGCACAGATACGCAGTATTTT.

The chain combines TRBV6-5 with TRBJ2-7, with 10 bases identical to TRBD1. J lost 5 bases, V lost 6 bases, and 10 bases had no gene match. Per the germline V gene, CDR1 is MNHEY and CDR2 is SVGAGI. The CDR3 sequence is 15 residues long. CDR3 in DNA: TGTGCCAGCAGCAACTTAGGGACAGGGGCGAACGAGCAGTACTTC. Translation: CASSNLGTGANEQYF.

The rearrangement joins TRBV19 to TRBJ1-1, with D tentatively TRBD1 (5 bases). V lost 5 bases and J lost 6, with 10 bases in between. Germline loops: CDR1 LNHDA, CDR2 SQIVND (reference sequence). The CDR3 length is 12 residues. CDR3 protein: CASSQGGSEAFF. The CDR3 nucleotides read TGTGCCAGTAGTCAGGGAGGGTCTGAAGCTTTCTTT.

The rearrangement joins TRBV7-6 to TRBJ2-2; D ambiguous. The CDR3 is 12 residues long. CDR1 and CDR2 from the germline V gene are SGHVS and FNYEAQ. The V gene lost 4 bases and the J gene lost 4 bases, with 4 bases spanning the gap. CDR3 residues: CASSSFTGELFF. The CDR3 coding sequence is TGTGCCAGCAGCTCCTTCACCGGGGAGCTGTTTTTT.

The chain joins TRBV21-1 to TRBJ2-1; TRBD1 is taken as the D call from the table, unchecked against the DNA. TRBV21-1 counts as a pseudogene. The CDR3 contains 17 residues. The CDR3 loop is CASSRQRQGLSHNEQFF. The CDR3 DNA reads TGTGCCAGCAGCAGACAAAGACAGGGCCTGAGCCACAATGAGCAGTTCTTC.